Listed here are 17 T cell receptor beta chains from one sample, sequenced in a study of shared clonotypes between healthy human individuals. Data came from immunoSEQ multiplex PCR; TCRdb stores just in-frame clones and leaves some out. The sample includes 85,000 to 100,000 clones, approximately 75% of them seen just once. Sequencing was done on a sample of memory CD8+ T cells sorted from blood. Subset given: CD45RO+ cells pooled with CCR7-negative TemRA cells. All receptors come from a man in his thirties or forties in good health.

This chain connects TRBV10-2 to TRBJ2-7, with 9 bases identical to TRBD1. V gave up 8 bases and J gave up 2 bases; unmatched junction bases: 7. The CDR3 loop spans 14 amino acids. Germline assignment: CDR1 WSHSY and CDR2 SAAADI. The chain's CDR3 is CASEGQGLTYEQYF. Written as DNA, the CDR3 is TGCGCCAGCGAGGGACAGGGCCTTACCTACGAGCAGTACTTC.

This chain uses TRBV27 with TRBJ2-5, with 12 bases lining up with TRBD2. J was trimmed by 5 bases and V by 5 bases; bases with no gene match: 6. The CDR3 contains 15 residues. Germline V gene data show CDR1 as MNHEY and CDR2 as SMNVEV (reference sequence). CDR3 bases: TGTGCCAGCAGTACTAGGACTAGCGGGACGGAGACCCAGTACTTC. Its protein product is CASSTRTSGTETQYF.

V is TRBV11-3 and J is TRBJ2-2, with D unclear. Germline CDR1 is SGHNT and CDR2 is YENEEA. This CDR3 has 13 amino acids. V gave up 4 bases and J gave up 6 bases, with 9 bases separating them. In DNA form, the CDR3 reads TGTGCCAGCAGCTATGGGGTATCCGGGGAGCTGTTTTTT. Protein: CASSYGVSGELFF.

CDR3 sequence: CASSLAQGIETQYF. The CDR3 DNA reads as TGTGCCAGCAGCTTAGCCCAGGGAATTGAGACCCAGTACTTC. The rearrangement links TRBV5-5 to TRBJ2-5; a weak D match, TRBD1 (5 bases). V was pared by 2 bases and J by 5 bases, with 13 bases between. The germline gives CDR1 SGHKS, CDR2 YYEKEE (reference sequence). The CDR3 totals 14 residues.

The J gene is TRBJ2-7, the V gene TRBV9; unclear D gene. Germline assignment: CDR1 SGDLS and CDR2 YYNGEE. Trimming removed 3 bases at V and 3 bases at J, with 10 bases between. The CDR3 is made up of 13 amino acids. The CDR3 DNA is TGTGCCAGCAGCGCTGGGCCACTCTACGAGCAGTACTTC. Encoded protein: CASSAGPLYEQYF.

The chain employs TRBV4-3 and TRBJ1-3; 8 bases line up with TRBD1. This CDR3 contains 17 residues. CDR1 and CDR2 from the germline V gene are LGHNA and YSLEER. V was clipped by 0 bases and J by 1 base; unmatched bases: 5. The CDR3 DNA is TGCGCCAGCAGCCAAGAATACAGGGGGAGGTCTGGAAACACCATATATTTT. It yields the protein CASSQEYRGRSGNTIYF.

The chain combines TRBV27 with TRBJ1-2; the D is unclear. Germline V gene lookup returns CDR1 MNHEY and CDR2 SMNVEV (reference sequence). V lost 6 bases, J lost 1 base, and 9 bases lay in between. The CDR3 spans 13 residues. The CDR3 here is CASSTDLNYGYTF. The CDR3 DNA follows: TGTGCCAGCAGCACAGACCTTAACTATGGCTACACCTTC.

The chain is built from TRBV28 and TRBJ2-5; 9 bases line up with TRBD1. Germline CDR1 MDHEN, CDR2 SYDVKM. The CDR3 has 14 residues. The V segment lost 8 bases and the J segment 4 bases; nucleotides outside the gene matches: 8. The DNA of the CDR3 is TGTGCCAGCTATCTACCGGGACAGGGAGAGACCCAGTACTTC. This gives the protein CASYLPGQGETQYF.

J is TRBJ2-7 and V is TRBV27; no clear D gene. The germline V and J ends were trimmed by 4 bases and 5 bases, with 9 bases remaining between them. The CDR3 runs 12 residues. The germline V gene encodes CDR1 MNHEY and CDR2 SMNVEV (reference sequence). The CDR3 region has the DNA TGTGCCAGCAGTTCCCCTTCCCACGAGCAGTACTTC. Translation gives CASSSPSHEQYF.

The chain is built from TRBV7-7 and TRBJ2-1; 10 bases map to TRBD1. The germline gives CDR1 SSHAT, CDR2 FNYEAQ (reference sequence). This CDR3 has 16 amino acids. With V trimmed by 2 bases and J by 1 base, 2 bases remained unmatched. The CDR3 is CASSLRTGGSYNEQFF. CDR3 sequence (DNA): TGTGCCAGCAGCTTACGGACAGGGGGGTCCTACAATGAGCAGTTCTTC. Combining the CDR3 with reference TRBV7-7 and TRBJ2-1 gives the whole variable domain GAGVSQSPRYKVTKRGQDVTLRCDPISSHATLYWYQQALGQGPEFLTYFNYEAQPDKSGLPSDRFSAERPEGSISTLTIQRTEQRDSAMYRCASSLRTGGSYNEQFFGPGTRLTVL.

The chain recombines TRBV28 with TRBJ2-1; no clear D gene. Germline lookup yields CDR1 MDHEN and CDR2 SYDVKM. V lost 4 bases and J 1 base, leaving 5 bases between the germline ends. The CDR3 is made up of 13 amino acids. CDR3 bases: TGTGCCAGCAGTTCCGGGTCCTACAATGAGCAGTTCTTC. Amino acids: CASSSGSYNEQFF.

In regard to this clone: This specimen includes other DNA sequences encoding the same CDR3. The gene calls are TRBV4-1 and TRBJ2-1, with 10 bases aligning to TRBD2. V lost 1 base and J lost 5; bases outside the gene matches: 2. The CDR3 covers 15 residues. Germline values: CDR1 MGHRA, CDR2 YSYEKL. CDR3 residues: CASSQGLAGNNEQFF. The CDR3 DNA follows: TGCGCCAGCAGCCAAGGACTAGCGGGCAACAATGAGCAGTTCTTC.

This chain connects TRBV9 to TRBJ2-6; 8 bases are a match to TRBD1. Germline values: CDR1 SGDLS, CDR2 YYNGEE. This CDR3 has 17 amino acids. With V trimmed by 3 bases and J by 1 base, 6 bases remained unmatched. CDR3 DNA sequence: TGTGCCAGCAGCGAGGACAGGGCTCCATCTGGGGCCAACGTCCTGACTTTC. Translated, it gives CASSEDRAPSGANVLTF.

The V gene is TRBV5-8, the J gene TRBJ1-1; D call uncertain. Trimming left V 5 bases short and J 1 base short, with 18 bases between. Germline values: CDR1 SGHTS, CDR2 YDEGEE. This CDR3 region has 16 residues. CDR3 DNA sequence: TGTGCCAGCAGATTCGGTGGGTTGCTCCGGAACACTGAAGCTTTCTTT. This gives the protein CASRFGGLLRNTEAFF.

This chain uses TRBV5-1 with TRBJ2-5; 13 nucleotides match TRBD2. CDR3 length equals 18 residues. In germline, CDR1 is SGHRS, CDR2 YFSETQ. Unmatched junction bases numbered 14, after V lost 5 bases and J lost 4 bases. The CDR3 protein is CASRFGLAGDIRTETQYF. DNA of the CDR3: TGCGCCAGCAGATTTGGACTAGCGGGAGACATCCGGACAGAGACCCAGTACTTC. The entire variable domain, with the rest obtained from reference TRBV5-1 and TRBJ2-5, is as follows: KAGVTQTPRYLIKTRGQQVTLSCSPISGHRSVSWYQQTPGQGLQFLFEYFSETQRNKGNFPGRFSGRQFSNSRSEMNVSTLELGDSALYLCASRFGLAGDIRTETQYFGPGTRLLVL.

The V gene is TRBV13, the J gene TRBJ2-5, with 7 bases lining up with TRBD1. Per germline, CDR1 PRHDT and CDR2 FYEKMQ (reference sequence). The CDR3 length is 13 residues. V gave up 5 bases and J gave up 3 bases; unmatched junction bases: 3. The CDR3 sequence is CASSPGTEETQYF. The DNA of the CDR3 is TGTGCCAGCAGCCCTGGGACAGAAGAGACCCAGTACTTC.

J is TRBJ1-4 and V is TRBV27, with a tentative D call TRBD1 (5 bases). Trimming shortened V by 1 base and J by 8 bases, and 11 bases separated the two germline ends. The CDR3 contains 14 residues. Germline CDR1 and CDR2: MNHEY and SMNVEV (reference sequence). The CDR3 coding sequence is TGTGCCAGCAGTTTATTAGGGGAAGAGGAAAAACTGTTTTTT. Its protein product is CASSLLGEEEKLFF.